Each of the 8 T cell receptor beta chains below was sequenced from the same sample in a study of beta chain features in type 1 diabetes. Every bit of the isolated RNA underwent reverse transcription, so sequencing read expressed TCRB transcripts. Only in-frame clones appear in the TCRdb table, and some are missing; sequencing was by immunoSEQ multiplex PCR. The data contain hundreds of thousands of clones, 15% to 18% of them seen just once; the ten biggest clones take up about 0.093%. Sequencing was performed on naive CD4+ T cells from blood. All receptors come from a man aged 18 to 30 in good health.

The V and J genes are TRBV27 and TRBJ2-2, with 12 bases identical to TRBD1. The V gene's germline CDR1 is MNHEY and CDR2 SMNVEV (reference sequence). V lost 2 bases to trimming and J lost 6 bases; unmatched junction nucleotides: 7. The CDR3 is 17 amino acids. The CDR3 bases are TGTGCCAGCAGTTTAGTGGGACAGGGGGCGCTGGCCGGGGAGCTGTTTTTT. Its translation: CASSLVGQGALAGELFF.

This clone was observed a handful of times. This chain links TRBV30 with TRBJ1-2; D gene uncertain. Germline-derived CDR1 and CDR2 are GTSNPN and SVGIG (reference sequence). The germline V and J ends were trimmed by 0 bases and 5 bases, with 10 bases remaining between them. The CDR3 runs 13 residues. The CDR3 coding sequence is TGTGCCTGGAGTGTACTTGCCGCTTATGGCTACACCTTC. It specifies CAWSVLAAYGYTF.

This clone was seen at least ten times. CDR3 nucleotide sequence: TGTGCCAGCAGCAGGGGGGAGGGTTCACCCCTCCACTTT. Its translation is CASSRGEGSPLHF. This chain connects TRBV21-1 to TRBJ1-6. TRBV21-1 is tagged as a pseudogene. The length of the CDR3 is 13 residues.

The rearrangement links TRBV13 to TRBJ2-2, with D hard to call. This CDR3 has 12 amino acids. Trimming cost V 11 bases and J 4 bases, with 11 bases left between them. In germline, CDR1 is PRHDT, CDR2 FYEKMQ (reference sequence). The CDR3 sequence: CASIGRTGELFF. CDR3 nucleotide sequence: TGTGCCTCCATAGGCCGCACCGGGGAGCTGTTTTTT. Complete variable domain (other parts from reference TRBV13 and TRBJ2-2): AAGVIQSPRHLIKEKRETATLKCYPIPRHDTVYWYQQGPGQDPQFLISFYEKMQSDKGSIPDRFSAQQFSDYHSELNMSSLELGDSALYFCASIGRTGELFFGEGSRLTVL.

This clone was observed a few times. The chain links TRBV7-9 to TRBJ1-1, with D unclear. With 2 bases removed from V and 5 bases from J, the gap between germline ends came to 9 bases. Germline V gene lookup returns CDR1 SEHNR and CDR2 FQNEAQ (reference sequence). The CDR3 runs 13 residues. The chain's CDR3 is CASSLTWRTEAFF. DNA of the CDR3: TGTGCCAGCAGCTTAACATGGAGGACTGAAGCTTTCTTT.

This clone showed up just a few times. The genes are TRBV11-2 and TRBJ1-1; D uncertain. V was trimmed by 7 bases and J by 4 bases, leaving 13 bases between them. The CDR3 is 13 amino acids. CDR1 is SGHAT, CDR2 FQNNGV, per germline. The CDR3 region is CASIPGWATEAFF. The CDR3 region has the DNA TGTGCCAGCATCCCCGGGTGGGCCACTGAAGCTTTCTTT.

This clone was seen more than once but under ten times. J is TRBJ1-2 and V is TRBV7-3, with 7 bases that match TRBD1. The CDR3 totals 14 residues. CDR1 SGHTA and CDR2 FQGTGA come from the germline V gene. The V and J ends lost 5 bases and 8 bases, in that order; junction bases with no gene match: 11. CDR3 bases: TGTGCCAGCAGCCCCCGACAGGGACTTATGGGCTACACCTTC. Translating gives CASSPRQGLMGYTF.

This clone was detected only a few times. V gene TRBV4-2 combines with J gene TRBJ2-3; the match to TRBD2 covers 14 bases. CDR1 LGHNA and CDR2 YNFKEQ come from the germline V gene. The J segment lost 6 bases and the V segment lost 7 bases, leaving 6 bases of the junction unmatched. The CDR3 has 15 residues. In DNA, the CDR3 is TGTGCCAGCACCCCGGGACTAGCGGGAGCTGATACGCAGTATTTT. This encodes CASTPGLAGADTQYF.